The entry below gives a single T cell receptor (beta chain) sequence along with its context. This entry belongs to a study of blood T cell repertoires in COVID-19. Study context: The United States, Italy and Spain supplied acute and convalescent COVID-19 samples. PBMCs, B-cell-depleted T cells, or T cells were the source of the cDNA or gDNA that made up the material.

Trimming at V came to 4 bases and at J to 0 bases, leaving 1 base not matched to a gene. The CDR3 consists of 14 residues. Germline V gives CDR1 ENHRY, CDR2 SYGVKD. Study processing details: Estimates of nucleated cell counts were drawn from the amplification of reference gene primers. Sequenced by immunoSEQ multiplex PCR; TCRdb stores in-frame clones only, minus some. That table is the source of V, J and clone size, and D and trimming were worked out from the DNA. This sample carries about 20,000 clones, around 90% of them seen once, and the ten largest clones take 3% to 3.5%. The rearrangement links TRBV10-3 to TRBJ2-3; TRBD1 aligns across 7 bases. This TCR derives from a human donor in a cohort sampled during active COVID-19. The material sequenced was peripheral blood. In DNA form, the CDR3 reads TGTGCCATCAGTGGACAGGGAAGCACAGATACGCAGTATTTT. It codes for CAISGQGSTDTQYF.